This record concerns one TCR beta chain sequence. What antigen it recognizes has not been identified. Base quality data are lacking; no much larger clone is found one base away. This record comes from a study of T cells in tumors after PD-1 blockade (dated by TCRdb to the late 2010s). For the wider study: Prior checkpoint blockade, systemic immunosuppressant use, and recent radiotherapy or other anti-cancer therapy within 4 weeks were grounds for patient exclusion. Patients were treated with either pembrolizumab 200 mg every 3 weeks or cemiplimab 350 mg every 2 weeks. Ongoing daily vismodegib 150 mg was also given to a subset of patients during anti-PD-1 treatment. On average, peripheral blood samples had 110,000 or so TCR templates (range about 24,000-280,000) and 35,000 to 45,000 unique clonotypes. The study performed paired single-cell RNA and TCR sequencing on site-matched tumors from BCC or SCC patients before and after anti-PD-1 therapy. To compare blood and tumor clonotypes, bulk TCR sequencing was performed on some 10 peripheral blood samples from roughly 5 patients. RECIST version 1.1 was used to assess clinical response.

Study-level results and caveats: Where the novel T cell clones came from was not identified, and possible sources could include lymphoid organs or rare unexpanded clones inside the tumor or in the tumor periphery. Roughly two fifths of tumor TCR clonotypes were detected in blood, and some novel exhausted tumor clones were observed in pre-treatment blood, which was taken as suggesting peripheral recruitment.

This specimen's time point label, interpreted: before anti-PD-1 therapy. Genomic DNA extracted from tumor biopsies or peripheral blood was used for bulk TCRbeta sequencing, with input ranging from about 616 ng to 6,500 ng. All patients had histologically proven advanced or metastatic basal or squamous cell carcinoma and were poor candidates for surgical resection. The basal cell carcinoma cohort comprised roughly twelve patients, of whom roughly eight had bulk tumor TCR sequencing. Deep TCRbeta sequencing was performed with the immunoSEQ platform. Per the source publication's procedure: Only productive rearrangements were exported from the immunoSEQ Analyzer for further analysis. T cell phenotypes were assigned to bulk TCRbeta clonotypes by matching the clonotypes to single-cell RNA+TCR-seq clones with the same TCRbeta sequence. Tumor enrichment of a clone was calculated by dividing the clone's tumor frequency by the clone's PBMC frequency, both taken from bulk TCR sequencing. TCRs were sorted with GLIPH into specificity groups, meaning clusters of distinct TCRs that share CDR3 motifs and likely recognize common antigens. Not all clones reach the TCRdb copy of this immuneACCESS table, which keeps in-frame sequences only. Checked studies attribute under half of the gap to unresolved V genes and leave the rest unexplained. V, J and clone size are those of that table, while D and trimming were read from the DNA. In this sample the table shows around 49,000 clones, 81% of which occur a single time. Clones ranked in the top ten supply under 5% of the sample.

This specimen was PBMCs, taken before anti-PD-1 treatment. This receptor was taken from a human donor with basal cell carcinoma.

The CDR3 is CASSGTGGIGYTF. The nucleotides read TGTGCCAGCAGTGGTACAGGGGGCATTGGCTACACCTTC. The rearrangement combines TRBV12-3 or TRBV12-4 with TRBJ1-2; TRBD1 matches 9 bases in the middle. V loses 5 bases at its end and J loses 7 bases; junction bases beyond the gene matches: 5. The CDR3 has 13 amino acids, counting the end cysteine and phenylalanine. Only CDR3 DNA is held: 39 bases, read in frame from base 1.